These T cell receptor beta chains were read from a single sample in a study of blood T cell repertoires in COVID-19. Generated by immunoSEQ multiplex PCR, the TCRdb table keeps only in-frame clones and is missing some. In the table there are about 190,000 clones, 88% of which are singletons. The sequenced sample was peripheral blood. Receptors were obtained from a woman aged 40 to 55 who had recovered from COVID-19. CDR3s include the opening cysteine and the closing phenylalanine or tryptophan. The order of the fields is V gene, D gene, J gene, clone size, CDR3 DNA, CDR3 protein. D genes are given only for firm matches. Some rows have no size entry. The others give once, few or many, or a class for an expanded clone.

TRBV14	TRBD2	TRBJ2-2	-	TGTGCCAGCATGGTAGCGGGAGTGAACACCGGGGAGCTGTTTTTT	CASMVAGVNTGELFF
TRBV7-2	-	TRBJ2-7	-	TGTGCCAGCAGCTCTAGGATTTCACCTTACTACGAGCAGTACTTC	CASSSRISPYYEQYF
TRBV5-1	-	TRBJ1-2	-	TGCGCCAGCAGCCCAGGGCCTGACTATGGCTACACCTTC	CASSPGPDYGYTF
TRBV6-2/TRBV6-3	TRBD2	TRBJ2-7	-	TGTGCCAGCACCCCGGTGGGGGGAGGGCCCTACGAGCAGTACTTC	CASTPVGGGPYEQYF
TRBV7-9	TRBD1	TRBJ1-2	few	TGTGCCAGCAGCCTCGGGACAGCTTCGCTTGGCTACACCTTC	CASSLGTASLGYTF
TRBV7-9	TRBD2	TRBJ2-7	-	TGTGCCAGCAGGGGAGGGAGCCGGGAGTCTGAGCAGTACTTC	CASRGGSRESEQYF
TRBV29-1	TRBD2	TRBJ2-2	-	TGCAGCGTTGAAGAGTCTAGCGGGAACACCGGGGAGCTGTTTTTT	CSVEESSGNTGELFF
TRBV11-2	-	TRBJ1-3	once	TGTGCCAGCAGCTTAGCCCAACTCCAGGGAACTGGAAACACCATATATTTT	CASSLAQLQGTGNTIYF
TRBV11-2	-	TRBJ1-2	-	TGTGCCAGCAGACGAGACGGGATACCAGCTAATGGCTACACCTTC	CASRRDGIPANGYTF
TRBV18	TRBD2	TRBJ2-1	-	TGTGCCAGCTCGGCGTCGAGCGGGAGCGCCTACAATGAGCAGTTCTTC	CASSASSGSAYNEQFF
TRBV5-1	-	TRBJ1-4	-	TGCGCCAGCAGCTTGGGGGCAGGAGGTGATGATAATGAAAAACTGTTTTTT	CASSLGAGGDDNEKLFF
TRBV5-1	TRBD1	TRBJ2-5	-	TGCGCCAGCAGCTTGGCGAGGGGGACAGGGCAAGAGACCCAGTACTTC	CASSLARGTGQETQYF
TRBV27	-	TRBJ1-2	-	TGTGCCAGCAGTTTAGTACAGGGACACTATGGCTACACCTTC	CASSLVQGHYGYTF
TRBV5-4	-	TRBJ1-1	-	TGTGCCAGCAGCTCGGGAGATACCGGAGGGCAAGGTGAAGCTTTCTTT	CASSSGDTGGQGEAFF
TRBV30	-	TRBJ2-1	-	TGTGCCTGGACGACTAGTAGCTACAATGAGCAGTTCTTC	CAWTTSSYNEQFF
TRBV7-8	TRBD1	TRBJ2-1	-	TGTGCCAGCAGCGGACGACAGGGGAGCTCCTACAATGAGCAGTTCTTC	CASSGRQGSSYNEQFF
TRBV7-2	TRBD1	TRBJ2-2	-	TGTGCCAGCAGCTCAGACAGGGCCGGGGAGCTGTTTTTT	CASSSDRAGELFF
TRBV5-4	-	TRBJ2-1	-	TGTGCCAGCAGCACGTCGACACGGGAGCAGTTCTTC	CASSTSTREQFF
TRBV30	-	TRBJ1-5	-	TGTGCCTGGAGTGGAAGCGGGGGTTGGCAGCCCCAGCATTTT	CAWSGSGGWQPQHF
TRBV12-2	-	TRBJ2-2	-	TGTGCAAGTCGCTTAGGGGTCCGTAGCAGGGGCACCGGGGAGCTGTTTTTT	CASRLGVRSRGTGELFF
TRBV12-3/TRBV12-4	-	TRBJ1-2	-	TGTGCCAGCAGGTTAGGGCCCTATGGCTACACCTTC	CASRLGPYGYTF
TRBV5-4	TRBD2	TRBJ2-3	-	TGTGCCAGCAGCTTGGATGGACTAGCGGGAGAGTCAGATACGCAGTATTTT	CASSLDGLAGESDTQYF
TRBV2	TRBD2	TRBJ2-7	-	TGTGCCAGCAGTGGTCCGACTAGCGGGATGTTCGAGCAGTACTTC	CASSGPTSGMFEQYF
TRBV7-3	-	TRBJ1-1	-	TGTGCCAGCAGTCGTCAACGGGACACTGAAGCTTTCTTT	CASSRQRDTEAFF
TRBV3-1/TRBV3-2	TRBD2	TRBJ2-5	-	TGTGCCAGCAGCCAACAGTGGGCTAGCGGCGGCCAAGAGACCCAGTACTTC	CASSQQWASGGQETQYF
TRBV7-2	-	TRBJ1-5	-	TGTGCCAGCAGCTTAGCAGGGGGGGGCAATCAGCCCCAGCATTTT	CASSLAGGGNQPQHF
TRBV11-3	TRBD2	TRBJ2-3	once	TGTGCCAGCAGCTCTAGCGGGAGGACAGATACGCAGTATTTT	CASSSSGRTDTQYF
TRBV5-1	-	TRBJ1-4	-	TGCGCCAGCAGCTCATCAGACAGGATCGCTGAAAAACTGTTTTTT	CASSSSDRIAEKLFF
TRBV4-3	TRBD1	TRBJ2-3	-	TGCGCCAGCAGCCAAGAGTCCGGGACAGGGGAGCGATATACGCAGTATTTT	CASSQESGTGERYTQYF
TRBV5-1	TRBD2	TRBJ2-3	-	TGCGCCAGCAAACTTAACGCGGGGGAAAGCACAGATACGCAGTATTTT	CASKLNAGESTDTQYF
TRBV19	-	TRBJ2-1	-	TGTGCCAGTAGTGCATACGACCGGGACTTTAACAATGAGCAGTTCTTC	CASSAYDRDFNNEQFF
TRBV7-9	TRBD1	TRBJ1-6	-	TGTGCCAGCAGCGGGGACAGAGGGAATTCACCCCTCCACTTT	CASSGDRGNSPLHF
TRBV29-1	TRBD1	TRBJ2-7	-	TGCAGCGTTGGGGGTGGGACAGTCTACGAGCAGTACTTC	CSVGGGTVYEQYF
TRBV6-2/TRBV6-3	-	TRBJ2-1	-	TGTGCCAGCAGTTACGAACAGGGAGCAGACTACAATGAGCAGTTCTTC	CASSYEQGADYNEQFF
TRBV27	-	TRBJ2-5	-	TGTGCCAGCAGTTTATCGGCGAGGGAGACCCAGTACTTC	CASSLSARETQYF
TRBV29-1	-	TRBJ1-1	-	TGCAGCGTTGAAGTACAGTCGAACACTGAAGCTTTCTTT	CSVEVQSNTEAFF
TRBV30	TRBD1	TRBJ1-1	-	TGTGCCTGGAGTGAGACAGGGGCGGTCACTGAAGCTTTCTTT	CAWSETGAVTEAFF
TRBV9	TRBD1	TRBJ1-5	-	TGTGCCAGCAGCGCCGGACAGGGAGTACAGCCCCAGCATTTT	CASSAGQGVQPQHF
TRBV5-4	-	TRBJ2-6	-	TGTGCCAGCAGCTTGGTTCGTCGTTCTGGGGCCAACGTCCTGACTTTC	CASSLVRRSGANVLTF
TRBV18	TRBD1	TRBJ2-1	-	TGTGCCAGCTCACCCGGGACAGGGGAATACAATGAGCAGTTCTTC	CASSPGTGEYNEQFF
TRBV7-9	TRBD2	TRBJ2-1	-	TGTGCCAGCAGCTTAGGAGTAGCGGGGTACAATGAGCAGTTCTTC	CASSLGVAGYNEQFF
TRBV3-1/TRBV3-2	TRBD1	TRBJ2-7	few	TGTGCCAGCAGCCAAGAAGTATCAGGGGGCAAGCAGTACTTC	CASSQEVSGGKQYF